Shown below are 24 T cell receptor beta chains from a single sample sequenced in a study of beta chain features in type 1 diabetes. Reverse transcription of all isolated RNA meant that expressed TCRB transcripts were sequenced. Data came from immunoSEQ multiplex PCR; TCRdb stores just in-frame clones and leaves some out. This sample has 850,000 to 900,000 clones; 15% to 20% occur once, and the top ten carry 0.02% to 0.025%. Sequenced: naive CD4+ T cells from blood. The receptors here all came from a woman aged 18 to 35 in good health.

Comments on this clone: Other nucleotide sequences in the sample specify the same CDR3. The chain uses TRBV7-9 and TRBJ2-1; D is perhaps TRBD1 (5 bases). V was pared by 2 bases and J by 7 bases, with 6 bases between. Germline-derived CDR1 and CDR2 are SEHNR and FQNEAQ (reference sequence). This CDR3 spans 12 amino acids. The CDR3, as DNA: TGTGCCAGCAGCTTAAGGGGAAATGAGCAGTTCTTC. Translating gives CASSLRGNEQFF.

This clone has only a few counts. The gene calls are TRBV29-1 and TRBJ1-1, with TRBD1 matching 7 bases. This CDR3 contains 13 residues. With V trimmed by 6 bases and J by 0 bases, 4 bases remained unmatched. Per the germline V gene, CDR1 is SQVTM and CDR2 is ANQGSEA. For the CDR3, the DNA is TGCAGCGTGAGGGGACAGATGAACACTGAAGCTTTCTTT. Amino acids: CSVRGQMNTEAFF.

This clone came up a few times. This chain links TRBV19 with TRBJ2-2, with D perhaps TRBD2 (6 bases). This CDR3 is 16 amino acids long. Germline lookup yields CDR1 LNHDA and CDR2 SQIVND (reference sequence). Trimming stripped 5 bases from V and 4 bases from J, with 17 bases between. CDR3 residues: CASSPAGLPLTGELFF. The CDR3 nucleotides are TGTGCCAGTAGTCCCGCGGGACTTCCTCTCACCGGGGAGCTGTTTTTT.

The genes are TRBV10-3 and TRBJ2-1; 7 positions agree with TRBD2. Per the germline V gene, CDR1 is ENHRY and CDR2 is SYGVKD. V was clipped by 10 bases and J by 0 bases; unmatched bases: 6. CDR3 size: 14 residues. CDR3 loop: CATGTTGSYNEQFF. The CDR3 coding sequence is TGTGCCACCGGGACTACTGGCTCCTACAATGAGCAGTTCTTC.

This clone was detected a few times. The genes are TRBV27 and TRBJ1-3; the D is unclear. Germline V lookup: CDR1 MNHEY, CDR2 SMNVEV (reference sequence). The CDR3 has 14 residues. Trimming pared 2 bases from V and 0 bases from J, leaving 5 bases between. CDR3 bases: TGTGCCAGCAGTTTAAAGAGCTCTGGAAACACCATATATTTT. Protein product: CASSLKSSGNTIYF.

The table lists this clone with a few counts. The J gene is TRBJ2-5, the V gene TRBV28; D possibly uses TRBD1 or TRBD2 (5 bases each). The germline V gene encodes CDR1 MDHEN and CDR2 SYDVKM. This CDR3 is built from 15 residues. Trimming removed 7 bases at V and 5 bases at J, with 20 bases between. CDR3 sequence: CASNRGARAPETQYF. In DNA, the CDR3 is TGTGCCAGCAATAGAGGGGCCAGGGCGCCCGAGACCCAGTACTTC.

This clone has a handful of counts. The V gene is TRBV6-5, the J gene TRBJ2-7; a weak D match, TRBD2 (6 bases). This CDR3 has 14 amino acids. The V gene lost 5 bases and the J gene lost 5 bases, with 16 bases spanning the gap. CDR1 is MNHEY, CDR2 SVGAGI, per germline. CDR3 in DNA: TGTGCCAGCAGTAGGACGGGAGCAGGTGACGAGCAGTACTTC. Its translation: CASSRTGAGDEQYF.

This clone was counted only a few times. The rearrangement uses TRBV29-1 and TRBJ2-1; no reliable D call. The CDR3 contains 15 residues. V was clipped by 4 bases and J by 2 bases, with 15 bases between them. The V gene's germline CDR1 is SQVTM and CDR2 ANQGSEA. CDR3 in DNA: TGCAGCGTTGTCGGCGGACGGCAGGCCTACAATGAGCAGTTCTTC. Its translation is CSVVGGRQAYNEQFF.

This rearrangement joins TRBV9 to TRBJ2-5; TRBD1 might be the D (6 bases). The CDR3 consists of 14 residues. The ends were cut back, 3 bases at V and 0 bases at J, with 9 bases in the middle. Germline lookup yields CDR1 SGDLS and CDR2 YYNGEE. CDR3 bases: TGTGCCAGCAGCGAAGGGACATACCAAGAGACCCAGTACTTC. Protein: CASSEGTYQETQYF.

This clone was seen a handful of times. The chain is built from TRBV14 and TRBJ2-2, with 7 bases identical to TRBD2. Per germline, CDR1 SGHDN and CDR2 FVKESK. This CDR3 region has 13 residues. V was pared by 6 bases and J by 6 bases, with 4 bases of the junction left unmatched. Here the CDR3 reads CASRAGSSGELFF. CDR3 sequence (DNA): TGTGCCAGCAGAGCGGGGTCCTCCGGGGAGCTGTTTTTT.

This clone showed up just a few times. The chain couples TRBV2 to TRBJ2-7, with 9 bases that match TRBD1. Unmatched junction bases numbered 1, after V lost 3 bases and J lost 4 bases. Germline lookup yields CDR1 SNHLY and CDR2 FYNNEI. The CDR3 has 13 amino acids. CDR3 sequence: CASSDDRGYEQYF. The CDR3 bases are TGTGCCAGCAGTGACGACAGGGGGTACGAGCAGTACTTC. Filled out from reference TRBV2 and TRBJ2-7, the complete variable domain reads EPEVTQTPSHQVTQMGQEVILRCVPISNHLYFYWYRQILGQKVEFLVSFYNNEISEKSEIFDDQFSVERPDGSNFTLKIRSTKLEDSAMYFCASSDDRGYEQYFGPGTRLTVT.

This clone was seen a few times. DNA for the CDR3: TGTGCCAGCAGCCAAGCCGGGACTAGCGGAAGGACCGGGGAGCTGTTTTTT. Its translation is CASSQAGTSGRTGELFF. The V and J genes are TRBV4-2 and TRBJ2-2, with 11 bases identical to TRBD2. With 1 base clipped from V and 5 bases from J, the junction kept 6 bases outside the gene matches. The CDR3 is 17 residues long. Germline V CDR1 and CDR2: LGHNA, YNFKEQ.

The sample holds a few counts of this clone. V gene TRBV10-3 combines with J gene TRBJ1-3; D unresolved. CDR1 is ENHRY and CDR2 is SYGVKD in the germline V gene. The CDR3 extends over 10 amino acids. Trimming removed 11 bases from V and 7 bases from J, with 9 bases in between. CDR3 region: CAVGFNTIYF. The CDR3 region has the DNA TGTGCCGTCGGCTTCAACACCATATATTTT.

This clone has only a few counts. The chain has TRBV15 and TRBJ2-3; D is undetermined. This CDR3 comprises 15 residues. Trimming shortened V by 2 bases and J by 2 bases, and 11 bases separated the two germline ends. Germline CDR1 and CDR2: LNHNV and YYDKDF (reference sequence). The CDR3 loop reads CATSRPRTYTDTQYF. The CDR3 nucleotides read TGTGCCACCAGCAGACCCCGGACCTACACAGATACGCAGTATTTT.

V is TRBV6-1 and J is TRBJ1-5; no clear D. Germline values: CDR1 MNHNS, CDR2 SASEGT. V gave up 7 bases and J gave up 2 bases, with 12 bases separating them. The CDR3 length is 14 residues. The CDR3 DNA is TGTGCCAGCATAAAGGGATTCGGCAATCAGCCCCAGCATTTT. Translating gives CASIKGFGNQPQHF.

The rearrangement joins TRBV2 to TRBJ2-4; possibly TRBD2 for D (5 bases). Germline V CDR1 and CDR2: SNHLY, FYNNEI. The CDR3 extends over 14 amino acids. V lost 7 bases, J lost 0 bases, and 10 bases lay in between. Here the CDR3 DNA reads TGTGCCAGCAAAGCGGATATAGCCAAAAACATTCAGTACTTC. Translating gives CASKADIAKNIQYF.

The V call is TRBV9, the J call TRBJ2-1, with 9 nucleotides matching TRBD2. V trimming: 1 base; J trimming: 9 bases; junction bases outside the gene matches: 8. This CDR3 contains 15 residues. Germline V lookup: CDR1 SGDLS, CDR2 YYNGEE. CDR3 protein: CASSVLGGRAGEQFF. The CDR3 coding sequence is TGTGCCAGCAGCGTACTCGGCGGGAGGGCCGGTGAGCAGTTCTTC.

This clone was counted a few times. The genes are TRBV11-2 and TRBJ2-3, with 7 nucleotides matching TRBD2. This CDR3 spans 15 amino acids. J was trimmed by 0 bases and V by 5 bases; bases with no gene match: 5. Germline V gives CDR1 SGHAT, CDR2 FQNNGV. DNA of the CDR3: TGTGCCAGCAGCCGGGGACTACAAAGCACAGATACGCAGTATTTT. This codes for CASSRGLQSTDTQYF.

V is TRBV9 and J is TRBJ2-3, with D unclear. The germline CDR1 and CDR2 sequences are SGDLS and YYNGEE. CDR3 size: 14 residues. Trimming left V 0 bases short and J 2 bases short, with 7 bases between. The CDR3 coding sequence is TGTGCCAGCAGCGTAGGCGGTTTCACAGATACGCAGTATTTT. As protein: CASSVGGFTDTQYF.

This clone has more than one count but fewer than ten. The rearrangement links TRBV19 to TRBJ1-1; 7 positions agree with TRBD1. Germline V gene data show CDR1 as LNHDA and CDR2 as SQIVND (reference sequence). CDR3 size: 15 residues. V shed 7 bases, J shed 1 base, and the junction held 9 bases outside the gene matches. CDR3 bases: TGTGCCAGTATACGGACAGGCAGGACGAACACTGAAGCTTTCTTT. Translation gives CASIRTGRTNTEAFF.

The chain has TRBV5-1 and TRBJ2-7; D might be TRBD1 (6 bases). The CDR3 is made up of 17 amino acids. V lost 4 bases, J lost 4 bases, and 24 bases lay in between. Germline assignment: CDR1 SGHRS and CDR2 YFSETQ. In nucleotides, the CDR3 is TGCGCCAGCAGCCGAAGAACAGGGACCTGGGTCGATTACGAGCAGTACTTC. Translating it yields CASSRRTGTWVDYEQYF.

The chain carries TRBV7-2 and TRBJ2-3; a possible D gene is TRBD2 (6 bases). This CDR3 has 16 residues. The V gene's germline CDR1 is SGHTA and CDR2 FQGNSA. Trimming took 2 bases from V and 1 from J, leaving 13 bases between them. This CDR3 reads CASSLFGSAGTDTQYF. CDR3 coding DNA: TGTGCCAGCAGCTTATTCGGGAGCGCTGGCACAGATACGCAGTATTTT.

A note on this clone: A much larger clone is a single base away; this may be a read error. The CDR3 DNA follows: TGTGCCAGCAGCTTTACTTCTGGGGCCAACGTCCTGACTTTC. Amino acids: CASSFTSGANVLTF. The genes are TRBV5-4 and TRBJ2-6; D is undetermined. CDR1 and CDR2 (germline): SGHNT, YYREEE (reference sequence). V was cut by 2 bases and J by 1 base, with 4 bases left in between. This CDR3 spans 14 amino acids.

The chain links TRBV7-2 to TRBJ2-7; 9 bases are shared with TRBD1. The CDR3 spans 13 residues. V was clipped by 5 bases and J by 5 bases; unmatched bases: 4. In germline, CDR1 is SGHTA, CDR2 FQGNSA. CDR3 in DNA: TGTGCCAGCAGCCTCCACAGGGGGCACGAGCAGTACTTC. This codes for CASSLHRGHEQYF.